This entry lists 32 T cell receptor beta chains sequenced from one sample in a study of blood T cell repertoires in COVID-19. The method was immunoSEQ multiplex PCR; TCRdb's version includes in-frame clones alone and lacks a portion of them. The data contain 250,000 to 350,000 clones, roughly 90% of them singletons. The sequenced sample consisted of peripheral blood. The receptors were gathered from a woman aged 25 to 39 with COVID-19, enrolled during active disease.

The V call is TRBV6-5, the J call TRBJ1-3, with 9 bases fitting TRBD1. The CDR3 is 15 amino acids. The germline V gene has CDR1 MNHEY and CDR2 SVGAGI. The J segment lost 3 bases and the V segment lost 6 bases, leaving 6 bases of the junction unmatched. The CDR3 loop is CASSNRGRRGNTIYF. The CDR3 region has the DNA TGTGCCAGCAGCAACAGGGGGCGGCGTGGAAACACCATATATTTT.

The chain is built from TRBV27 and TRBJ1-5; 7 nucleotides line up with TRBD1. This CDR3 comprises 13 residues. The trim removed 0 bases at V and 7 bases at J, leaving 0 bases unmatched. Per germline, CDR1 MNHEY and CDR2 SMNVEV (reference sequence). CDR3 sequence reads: CASSLSGGQPQHF. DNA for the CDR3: TGTGCCAGCAGTTTATCAGGGGGCCAGCCCCAGCATTTT.

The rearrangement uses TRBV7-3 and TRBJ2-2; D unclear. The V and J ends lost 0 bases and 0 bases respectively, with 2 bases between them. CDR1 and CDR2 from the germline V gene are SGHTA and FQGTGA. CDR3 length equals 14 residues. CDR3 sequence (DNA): TGTGCCAGCAGCTTAACCGCGAACACCGGGGAGCTGTTTTTT. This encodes CASSLTANTGELFF.

CDR3 nucleotides: TGCGCCAGCAGCCTTCTAGGCGAGCAGTACTTC. Its translation: CASSLLGEQYF. V and J are TRBV4-1 and TRBJ2-7, with unresolved D. The germline V gene has CDR1 MGHRA and CDR2 YSYEKL. The CDR3 is 11 residues long. Trimming took 4 bases from V and 6 from J, leaving 7 bases between them.

This chain's CDR3 is CASSVSPGRGNTEAFF. In nucleotides, the CDR3 is TGTGCCAGCAGCGTATCGCCCGGTAGGGGGAACACTGAAGCTTTCTTT. The rearrangement uses TRBV9 and TRBJ1-1; perhaps TRBD1 as D (5 bases). Germline V gives CDR1 SGDLS, CDR2 YYNGEE. V shed 1 base and J shed 1 base, with 14 bases lying between them. CDR3 length: 16 amino acids.

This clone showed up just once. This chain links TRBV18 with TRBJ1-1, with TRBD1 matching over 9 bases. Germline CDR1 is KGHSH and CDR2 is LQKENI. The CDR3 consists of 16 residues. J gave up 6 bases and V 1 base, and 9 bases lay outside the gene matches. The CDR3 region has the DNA TGTGCCAGCTCACCACAGCGGACAGGGGCAGTGGCTGAAGCTTTCTTT. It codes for CASSPQRTGAVAEAFF.

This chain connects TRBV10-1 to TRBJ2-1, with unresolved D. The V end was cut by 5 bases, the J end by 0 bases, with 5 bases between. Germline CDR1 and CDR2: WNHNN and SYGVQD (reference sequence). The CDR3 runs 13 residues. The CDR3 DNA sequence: TGCGCCAGCAGTACAAACTCCTACAATGAGCAGTTCTTC. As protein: CASSTNSYNEQFF.

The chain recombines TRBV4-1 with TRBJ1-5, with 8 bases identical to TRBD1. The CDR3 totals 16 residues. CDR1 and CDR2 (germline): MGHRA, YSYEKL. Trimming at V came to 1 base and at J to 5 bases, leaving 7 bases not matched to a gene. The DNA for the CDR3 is TGCGCCAGCAGCCAAGGTCCGGACAGGGAACATCAGCCCCAGCATTTT. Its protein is CASSQGPDREHQPQHF.

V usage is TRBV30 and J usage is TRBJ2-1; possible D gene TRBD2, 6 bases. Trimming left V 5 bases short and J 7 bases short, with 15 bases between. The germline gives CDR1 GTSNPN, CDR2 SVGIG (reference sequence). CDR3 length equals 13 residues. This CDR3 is CAWVPGSGNEQFF. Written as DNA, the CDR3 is TGTGCCTGGGTCCCCGGGAGTGGGAATGAGCAGTTCTTC.

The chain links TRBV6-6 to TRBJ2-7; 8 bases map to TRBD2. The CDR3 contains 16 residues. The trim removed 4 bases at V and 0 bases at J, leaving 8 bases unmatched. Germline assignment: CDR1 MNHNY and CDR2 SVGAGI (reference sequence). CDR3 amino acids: CASSFALAANSYEQYF. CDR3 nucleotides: TGTGCCAGCAGTTTCGCACTAGCGGCAAACTCCTACGAGCAGTACTTC.

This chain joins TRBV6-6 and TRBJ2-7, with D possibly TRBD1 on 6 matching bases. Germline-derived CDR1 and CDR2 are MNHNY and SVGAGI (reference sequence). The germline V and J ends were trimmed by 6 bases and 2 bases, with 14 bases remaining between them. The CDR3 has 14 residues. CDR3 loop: CASRQGKRPYEQYF. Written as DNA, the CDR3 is TGTGCCAGCAGACAGGGAAAACGACCCTACGAGCAGTACTTC.

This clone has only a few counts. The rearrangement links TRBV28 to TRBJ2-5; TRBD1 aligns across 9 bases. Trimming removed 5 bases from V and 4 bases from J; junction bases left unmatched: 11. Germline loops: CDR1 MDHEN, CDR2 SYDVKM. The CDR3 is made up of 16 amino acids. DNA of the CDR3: TGTGCCAGCAGTCCGCTGGAGGGACAGGGAGGAGAGACCCAGTACTTC. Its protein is CASSPLEGQGGETQYF.

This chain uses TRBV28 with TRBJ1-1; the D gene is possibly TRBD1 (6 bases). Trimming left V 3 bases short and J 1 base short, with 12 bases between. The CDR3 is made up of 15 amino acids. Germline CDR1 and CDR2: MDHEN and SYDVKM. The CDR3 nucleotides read TGTGCCAGCAGTTTCACCAGGGGCTGGAACACTGAAGCTTTCTTT. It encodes CASSFTRGWNTEAFF.

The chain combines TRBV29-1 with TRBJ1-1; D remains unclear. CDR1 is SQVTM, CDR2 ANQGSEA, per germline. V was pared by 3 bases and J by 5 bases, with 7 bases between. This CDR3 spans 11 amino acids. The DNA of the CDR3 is TGCAGCGTTGAGGAGAAGACTGAAGCTTTCTTT. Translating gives CSVEEKTEAFF.

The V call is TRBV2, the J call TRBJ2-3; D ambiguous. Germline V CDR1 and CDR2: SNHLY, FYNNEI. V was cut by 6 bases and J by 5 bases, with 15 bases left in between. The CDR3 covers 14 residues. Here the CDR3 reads CASRVRRLVDTQYF. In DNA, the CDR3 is TGTGCCAGCAGGGTAAGGCGACTCGTAGATACGCAGTATTTT.

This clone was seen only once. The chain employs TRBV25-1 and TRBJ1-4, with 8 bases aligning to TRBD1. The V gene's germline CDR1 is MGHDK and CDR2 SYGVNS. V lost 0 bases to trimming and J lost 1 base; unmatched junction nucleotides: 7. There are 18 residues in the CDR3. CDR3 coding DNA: TGTGCCAGCAGTGAATATACCCCCAGGGGGCTAACTAATGAAAAACTGTTTTTT. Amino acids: CASSEYTPRGLTNEKLFF.

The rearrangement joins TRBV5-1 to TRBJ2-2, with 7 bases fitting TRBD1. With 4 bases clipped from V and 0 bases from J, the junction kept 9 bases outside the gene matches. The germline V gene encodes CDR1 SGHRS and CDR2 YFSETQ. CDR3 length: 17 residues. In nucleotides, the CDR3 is TGCGCCAGCAGCCCCACCACCGGGACAGCGAACACCGGGGAGCTGTTTTTT. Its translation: CASSPTTGTANTGELFF. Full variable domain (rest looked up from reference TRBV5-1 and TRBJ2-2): KAGVTQTPRYLIKTRGQQVTLSCSPISGHRSVSWYQQTPGQGLQFLFEYFSETQRNKGNFPGRFSGRQFSNSRSEMNVSTLELGDSALYLCASSPTTGTANTGELFFGEGSRLTVL.

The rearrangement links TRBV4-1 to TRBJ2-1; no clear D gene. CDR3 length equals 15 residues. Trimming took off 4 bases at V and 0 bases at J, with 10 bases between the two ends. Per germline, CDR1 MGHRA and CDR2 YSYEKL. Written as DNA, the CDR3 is TGCGCCAGCAGCCCGTCGGTTCTCTCCTACAATGAGCAGTTCTTC. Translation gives CASSPSVLSYNEQFF.

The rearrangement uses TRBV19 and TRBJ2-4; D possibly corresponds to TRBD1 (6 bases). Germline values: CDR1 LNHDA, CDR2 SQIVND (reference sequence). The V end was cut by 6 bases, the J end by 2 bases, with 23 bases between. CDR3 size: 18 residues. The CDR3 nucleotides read TGTGCCAGTAGCCCCCACAGGGAAGACGGGTTGTCCAAAAACATTCAGTACTTC. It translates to CASSPHREDGLSKNIQYF.

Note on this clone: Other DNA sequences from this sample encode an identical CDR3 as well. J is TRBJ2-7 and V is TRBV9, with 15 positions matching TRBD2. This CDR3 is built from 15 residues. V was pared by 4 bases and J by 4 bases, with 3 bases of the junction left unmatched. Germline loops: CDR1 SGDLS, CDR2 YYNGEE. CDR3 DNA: TGTGCCAGCAGCCCGGGACTAGCGGGAGGATACGAGCAGTACTTC. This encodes CASSPGLAGGYEQYF.

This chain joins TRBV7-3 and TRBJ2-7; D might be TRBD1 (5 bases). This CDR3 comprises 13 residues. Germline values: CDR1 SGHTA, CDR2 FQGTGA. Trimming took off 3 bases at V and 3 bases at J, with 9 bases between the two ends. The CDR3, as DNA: TGTGCCAGCAGCTTGGAAGGGGACTACGAGCAGTACTTC. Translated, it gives CASSLEGDYEQYF.

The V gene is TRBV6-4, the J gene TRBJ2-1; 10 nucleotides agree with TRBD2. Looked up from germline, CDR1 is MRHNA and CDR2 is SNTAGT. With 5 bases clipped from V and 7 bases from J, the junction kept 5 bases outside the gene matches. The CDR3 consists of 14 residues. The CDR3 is CASSLSGRPNEQFF. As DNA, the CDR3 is TGTGCCAGCAGTCTTAGCGGGAGGCCGAATGAGCAGTTCTTC.

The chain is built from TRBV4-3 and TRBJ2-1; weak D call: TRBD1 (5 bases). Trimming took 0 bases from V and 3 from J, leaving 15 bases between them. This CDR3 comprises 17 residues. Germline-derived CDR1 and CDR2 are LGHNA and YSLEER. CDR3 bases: TGCGCCAGCAGCCAAGATGGGGCCAGGGCAGGCTACAATGAGCAGTTCTTC. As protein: CASSQDGARAGYNEQFF.

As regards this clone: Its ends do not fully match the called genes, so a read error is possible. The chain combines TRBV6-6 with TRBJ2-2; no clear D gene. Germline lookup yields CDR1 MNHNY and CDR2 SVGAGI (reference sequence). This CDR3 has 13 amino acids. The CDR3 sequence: CASSHSSTGELFF. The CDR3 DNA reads TGTGCCAGCAGTCACTCTAGTACCGGGGAGCTGTTTTTT.

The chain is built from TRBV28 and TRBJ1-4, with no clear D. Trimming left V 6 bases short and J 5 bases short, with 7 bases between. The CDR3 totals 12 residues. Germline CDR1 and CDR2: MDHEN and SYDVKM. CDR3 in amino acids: CASSRPNEKLFF. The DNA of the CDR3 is TGTGCCAGCAGCAGGCCCAATGAAAAACTGTTTTTT.

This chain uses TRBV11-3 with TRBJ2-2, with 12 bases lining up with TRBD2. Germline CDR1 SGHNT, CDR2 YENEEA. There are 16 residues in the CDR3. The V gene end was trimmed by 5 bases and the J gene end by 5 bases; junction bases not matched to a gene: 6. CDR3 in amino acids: CASSATSGRITGELFF. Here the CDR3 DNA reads TGTGCCAGCAGCGCAACTAGCGGGAGGATAACCGGGGAGCTGTTTTTT.

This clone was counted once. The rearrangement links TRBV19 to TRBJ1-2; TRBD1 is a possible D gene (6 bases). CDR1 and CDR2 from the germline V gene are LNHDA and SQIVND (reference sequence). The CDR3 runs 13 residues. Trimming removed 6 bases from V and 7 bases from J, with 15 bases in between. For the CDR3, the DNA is TGTGCCAGTAGGAGCAGGGGAGAGGTTGGCTACACCTTC. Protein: CASRSRGEVGYTF.

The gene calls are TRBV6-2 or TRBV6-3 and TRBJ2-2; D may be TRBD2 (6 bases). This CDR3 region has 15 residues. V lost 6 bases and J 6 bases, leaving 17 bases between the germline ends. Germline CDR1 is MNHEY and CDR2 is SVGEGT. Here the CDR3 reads CASSRVSGLPGELFF. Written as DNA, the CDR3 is TGTGCCAGCAGCCGCGTAAGCGGGTTGCCCGGGGAGCTGTTTTTT.

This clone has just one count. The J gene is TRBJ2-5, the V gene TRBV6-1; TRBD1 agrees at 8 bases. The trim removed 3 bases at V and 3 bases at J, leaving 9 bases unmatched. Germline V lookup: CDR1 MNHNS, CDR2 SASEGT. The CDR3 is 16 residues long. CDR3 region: CASSDPGGSREETQYF. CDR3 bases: TGTGCCAGCAGTGACCCAGGGGGCAGTCGAGAAGAGACCCAGTACTTC.

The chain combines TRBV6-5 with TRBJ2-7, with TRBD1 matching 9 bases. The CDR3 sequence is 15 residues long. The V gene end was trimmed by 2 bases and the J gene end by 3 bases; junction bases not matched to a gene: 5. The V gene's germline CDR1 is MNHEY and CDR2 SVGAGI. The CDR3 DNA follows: TGTGCCAGCAGTTACAACGACAGGGGGGGCTACGAGCAGTACTTC. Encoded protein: CASSYNDRGGYEQYF.

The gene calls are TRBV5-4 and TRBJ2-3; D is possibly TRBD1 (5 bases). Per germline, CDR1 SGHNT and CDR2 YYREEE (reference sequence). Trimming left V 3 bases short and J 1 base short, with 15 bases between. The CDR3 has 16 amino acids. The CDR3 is CASSSTQGRGTDTQYF. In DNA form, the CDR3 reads TGTGCCAGCAGCTCCACGCAGGGCAGGGGCACAGATACGCAGTATTTT. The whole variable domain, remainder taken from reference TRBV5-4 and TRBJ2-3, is ETGVTQSPTHLIKTRGQQVTLRCSSQSGHNTVSWYQQALGQGPQFIFQYYREEENGRGNFPPRFSGLQFPNYSSELNVNALELDDSALYLCASSSTQGRGTDTQYFGPGTRLTVL.

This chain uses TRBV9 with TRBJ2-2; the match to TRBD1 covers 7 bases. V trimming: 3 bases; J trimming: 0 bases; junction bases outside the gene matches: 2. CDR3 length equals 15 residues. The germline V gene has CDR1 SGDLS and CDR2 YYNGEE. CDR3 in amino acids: CASSGDRANTGELFF. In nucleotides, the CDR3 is TGTGCCAGCAGCGGGGACAGAGCGAACACCGGGGAGCTGTTTTTT.